The table lists the clone carrying this T cell receptor beta chain with a few counts. These data come from a study of early T cells in non-severe SARS-CoV-2 infection. Study details: The chains were unpaired, and the sequenced material was bulk RNA from unsorted whole blood.

CDR3 length equals 14 residues. Germline CDR1 LNHDA, CDR2 SQIVND (reference sequence). J was trimmed by 8 bases and V by 5 bases; bases with no gene match: 8. TCRdb independently ran MiXCR on the 5' RACE reads; one entry per CDR3 protein. The table lists 80,000 or so distinct CDR3 sequences, 15% to 19% of them singletons. The sequenced sample was whole blood. The origin of this receptor is an adult who was a healthcare worker with PCR-confirmed SARS-CoV-2 infection or an uninfected control (not recorded which). This chain connects TRBV19 to TRBJ1-2; TRBD1 matches 10 bases. The CDR3 region is CASSLSGTGAGYTF. In DNA, the CDR3 is TGTGCCAGTAGTCTCTCCGGGACAGGGGCCGGCTACACCTTC.